The sequence of this TCR beta chain was determined in a study of T cell responses to AZD1222 COVID-19 vaccine (dated by TCRdb to about 2021). At the level of the whole study: Because spike-specific TCR depth and breadth did not differ between the two schedules, AZD1222 recipients who got a second dose at roughly 4 weeks were pooled with those who got a second dose at roughly 12 weeks. A total of more than 230 trial participants underwent TCR sequencing, of whom more than 200 had received two doses of AZD1222 and roughly 26 had received two doses of the MenACWY control vaccine. Trial participants were enrolled by age into subgroups of 18-55, 56-69 and 70-plus years, and around 150, 29 and 61 TCR-sequenced participants, respectively, were included in these subgroups.

As concerns this clone: Which antigen it targets is not known. No much larger clone is present one base from it, and per-base qualities are unavailable.

The research as a whole found: After two AZD1222 doses, both the breadth and the depth of spike-specific TCRs were significantly higher than at day 0 and than in MenACWY recipients. Because no day 14 peak-response samples were available, repertoires were characterized only after the peak T cell response. Participants were mostly white British, with more females than males. The authors suggested clonal diversity may have been underestimated. The 56-69-year group was small, and its depth increase did not reach significance, likely because of low power. CD4 TCRs associated with the vaccine covered the entire spike protein, and the dominant responses were in regions 160-218 and 743-854. Conclusions about previously exposed vaccinees are limited because only a handful of AZD1222 recipients were SARS-CoV-2 seropositive at baseline. Epitopes outside the regions mutated in the B.1.351 and B.1.1.7 variants were reportedly recognized by nearly half of the unique spike-specific TCRs.

Read against the paper, the sample's time point label means: baseline before first vaccination. Samples from vaccinated people were obtained from the UK trials COV001 and COV002, which included a single-blind randomized controlled phase 2/3 trial of AZD1222 (ChAdOx1 nCoV-19) in healthy adults. For TCRbeta chain sequencing, PBMC samples were collected from trial participants at day 0 and at day 28 after the second dose. The CDR3 regions of human TCRbeta chains were analyzed by immunosequencing. Per the original workflow: TCRs in the repertoires were matched against a reference library of SARS-CoV-2-specific TCRs that had been generated with the MIRA antigen-specificity platform. Breadth was defined as the fraction of unique TCRs that were SARS-CoV-2-associated. Depth was defined as the fraction of total T cells that were SARS-CoV-2-associated. Each spike-specific TCR was assigned to its reactive spike region and to a CD4 or CD8 class using the MIRA data. Log10-transformed breadth and depth values were compared by one-way ANOVA with Sidak's multiple comparisons tests. TCRdb took this table from immuneACCESS and kept in-frame rearrangements with V and J called. Such tables lack part of the clones; where checked against another copy, unresolved V genes explain under half of the gap, and the rest is unexplained. V, J and clone size are taken as reported in that table, and D and trimming were inferred from the DNA itself. The sample table contains around 99,000 clones; only one count was recorded for around nine tenths of them. About 13% of the sample goes to the ten largest clones.

Spanning cysteine to phenylalanine, the CDR3 consists of 15 amino acids. Left in the record is the CDR3 DNA by itself, 45 bases read in frame from the first base. CDR1 SQVTM and CDR2 ANQGSEA are derived from the germline V gene. Cut back by 6 bases and 1 base, the V and J ends lie 18 bases apart. The receptor's source is an adult in good health. The V and J segments used are TRBV29-1 and TRBJ2-5; TRBD2 is a possible D gene, resting on 5 matching bases. The sample in question was peripheral blood, obtained on day 0 of AZD1222 vaccination. The CDR3 region reads CSVRSSAGLQETQYF. The DNA sequence is given as TGCAGCGTCCGGTCCTCCGCAGGACTCCAAGAGACCCAGTACTTC. This CDR3, with the reference TRBV29-1 and TRBJ2-5 proteins standing in past its ends, gives the full variable domain SAVISQKPSRDICQRGTSLTIQCQVDSQVTMMFWYRQQPGQSLTLIATANQGSEATYESGFVIDKFPISRPNLTFSTLTVSNMSPEDSSIYLCSVRSSAGLQETQYFGPGTRLLVL.